This is a list of T cell receptor beta chains from one sample in a study of shared clonotypes between healthy human individuals. TCRdb keeps only in-frame clones here, not all; method: immunoSEQ multiplex PCR. This table holds about 1 million clones, approximately 70% found once. The sample was memory CD4+ T cells sorted from blood. Receptors were obtained from a young man in good health. Each CDR3 is given with its conserved first and last residue. The order of the fields is clone size, J gene, D gene, V gene, CDR3 DNA, CDR3 protein. D genes are given only for firm matches. Clone size is not always given. Where it is, it says once, few, many or a class for expanded clones.

size: .
J: TRBJ2-1
D: .
V: TRBV11-2
DNA: TGTGCCAGCAGCGTAAATACTGGTATTCAGTTCTTC
CDR3: CASSVNTGIQFF

size: once
J: TRBJ2-3
D: TRBD1
V: TRBV5-5
DNA: TGTGCCAGCAGCCTCCGGGACAGAAGCACAGATACGCAGTATTTT
CDR3: CASSLRDRSTDTQYF

size: .
J: TRBJ1-1
D: .
V: TRBV5-1
DNA: TGCGCCAGCAGCCCGATGACAGGTAGGGAGAACACTGAAGCTTTCTTT
CDR3: CASSPMTGRENTEAFF

size: .
J: TRBJ1-2
D: .
V: TRBV11-2
DNA: TGTGCCAGCAGCTTAGGCCAGAACTATGGCTACACCTTC
CDR3: CASSLGQNYGYTF

size: .
J: TRBJ2-5
D: TRBD1
V: TRBV11-2
DNA: TGTGCCAGCAGCCTAGCCGGGACAGTGAAAGAGACCCAGTACTTC
CDR3: CASSLAGTVKETQYF

size: .
J: TRBJ2-7
D: TRBD1
V: TRBV10-3
DNA: TGTGCCATCAGTAAACAGGGGGCGGACGAGCAGTACTTC
CDR3: CAISKQGADEQYF

size: once
J: TRBJ1-2
D: .
V: TRBV30
DNA: TGTGCCTGGAGTGGGCAGGCCTACTATGGCTACACCTTC
CDR3: CAWSGQAYYGYTF

size: few
J: TRBJ2-2
D: TRBD2
V: TRBV18
DNA: TGTGCCAGCTCACCAGTAGCGGGAGCCGGGGAGCTGTTTTTT
CDR3: CASSPVAGAGELFF

size: few
J: TRBJ2-3
D: .
V: TRBV4-1
DNA: TGCGCCAGCAGCCAAGGACCGACTAGCACAGATACGCAGTATTTT
CDR3: CASSQGPTSTDTQYF

size: .
J: TRBJ1-5
D: TRBD1
V: TRBV2
DNA: TGTGCCAGCAGTGAAAACAGGGGGTCCAATCAGCCCCAGCATTTT
CDR3: CASSENRGSNQPQHF

size: .
J: TRBJ2-7
D: TRBD1
V: TRBV4-3
DNA: TGCGCCAGCAGCCAAAACCGAGGACAGGACGAGCAGTACTTC
CDR3: CASSQNRGQDEQYF

size: .
J: TRBJ2-3
D: .
V: TRBV5-1
DNA: TGCGCCAGCAGTTACGGGGATAGGGGCACAGATACGCAGTATTTT
CDR3: CASSYGDRGTDTQYF

size: once
J: TRBJ2-1
D: TRBD2
V: TRBV5-1
DNA: TGCGCCAGCAGCCAAAGCGGGGGGCCCGGCCATGAGCAGTTCTTC
CDR3: CASSQSGGPGHEQFF

size: .
J: TRBJ1-3
D: .
V: TRBV6-5
DNA: TGTGCCAGCACCCGGGGGCGTCAGGGAAACACCATATATTTT
CDR3: CASTRGRQGNTIYF

size: few
J: TRBJ1-1
D: TRBD1
V: TRBV6-6
DNA: TGTGCCAGCAGTTACCGGACAGGGCGAGCTTTCTTT
CDR3: CASSYRTGRAFF

size: .
J: TRBJ2-3
D: .
V: TRBV18
DNA: TGTGCCAGCTCACCCCAGGGGAACACAGATACGCAGTATTTT
CDR3: CASSPQGNTDTQYF

size: .
J: TRBJ1-1
D: TRBD1
V: TRBV5-1
DNA: TGCGCCAGCAGCTTTGGGGGACAGGCTTCAAACACTGAAGCTTTCTTT
CDR3: CASSFGGQASNTEAFF

size: .
J: TRBJ2-7
D: TRBD2
V: TRBV7-2
DNA: TGTGCCAGCAGCATCCCCAGCGGGAGAAACGAGCAGTACTTC
CDR3: CASSIPSGRNEQYF

size: .
J: TRBJ2-1
D: .
V: TRBV7-2
DNA: TGTGCCAGCAGCCCTCCCTGGCCGGACTTGTCCTACAATGAGCAGTTCTTC
CDR3: CASSPPWPDLSYNEQFF

size: .
J: TRBJ1-6
D: TRBD1
V: TRBV18
DNA: TGTGCCAGCTCAACACAGGGGGTTGGTTCACCCCTCCACTTT
CDR3: CASSTQGVGSPLHF

size: once
J: TRBJ2-3
D: .
V: TRBV7-9
DNA: TGTGCCAGCAGCTTAGCTGACGATACGCAGTATTTT
CDR3: CASSLADDTQYF

size: .
J: TRBJ1-2
D: .
V: TRBV28
DNA: TGTGCCAGCAGTTTATTTGGCAGGGAAAGGGACGGCTACACCTTC
CDR3: CASSLFGRERDGYTF

size: .
J: TRBJ1-2
D: .
V: TRBV7-2
DNA: TGTGCCAGCAGCTTCATAAACTATGGCTACACCTTC
CDR3: CASSFINYGYTF

size: .
J: TRBJ2-1
D: .
V: TRBV5-4
DNA: TGTGCCAGCAGCTTGGTTTCAGGGGGGCTCAATGAGCAGTTCTTC
CDR3: CASSLVSGGLNEQFF

size: .
J: TRBJ1-5
D: .
V: TRBV18
DNA: TGTGCCAGCTCAGAAGGGAAGGGCAATCAGCCCCAGCATTTT
CDR3: CASSEGKGNQPQHF

size: .
J: TRBJ2-1
D: .
V: TRBV5-1
DNA: TGCGCCAGCAGCTTAAACGTCGTCAATGAGCAGTTCTTC
CDR3: CASSLNVVNEQFF

size: .
J: TRBJ2-7
D: .
V: TRBV6-5
DNA: TGTGCCAGCAGGGGTAACTCCTACGAGCAGTACTTC
CDR3: CASRGNSYEQYF

size: .
J: TRBJ2-7
D: .
V: TRBV9
DNA: TGTGCCAGCTCCGGGCCAGCCTACGAGCAGTACTTC
CDR3: CASSGPAYEQYF

size: .
J: TRBJ1-6
D: .
V: TRBV21-1
DNA: TGTGCCAGTCTCCAACCCAGGACAGCCCTCGGATTGCATTCACCCCTCCACTTT
CDR3: CASLQPRTALGLHSPLHF

size: .
J: TRBJ1-1
D: TRBD1
V: TRBV30
DNA: TGTGCCTGGAGCCGACAGGGGTGGAAAAGCACTGAAGCTTTCTTT
CDR3: CAWSRQGWKSTEAFF

size: .
J: TRBJ2-2
D: .
V: TRBV9
DNA: TGTGCCAGCAGCCCGACGGTAAACACCGGGGAGCTGTTTTTT
CDR3: CASSPTVNTGELFF

size: few
J: TRBJ2-3
D: .
V: TRBV30
DNA: TGTGCCTGGAGTGCGGGGGATACGCAGTATTTT
CDR3: CAWSAGDTQYF